This T cell receptor (beta chain) came from a study of Graves' ophthalmopathy and Graves' hyperthyroidism. About the research overall: The blood sample was drawn at first diagnosis and before any treatment.

The V gene's germline CDR1 is MNHNS and CDR2 SASEGT. This CDR3 is built from 14 residues. V dropped 8 bases and J dropped 0 bases, with 13 bases sitting between them. TCR beta CDR3 regions were amplified from RNA transcripts. Second-round multiplex PCR followed a first-round RT-PCR using HTBI primers. TCRdb itself ran the multiplex PCR reads through MiXCR, one entry per CDR3 protein. The data contain hundreds of thousands of distinct CDR3 sequences, about 15% of them singletons. There are many counts of this clonotype. Ophthalmopathic donors had moderate-to-severe activity, CAS ≥3 and NOSPECS ≥4, with disease that had lasted under 3 months. Orbital computed tomography, together with clinical symptoms, serum thyroxine, TRAb and thyroid ultrasound, was used for diagnosis.

The chain joins TRBV6-1 to TRBJ1-2; maybe TRBD1 (6 bases). The TCR sequence derives from a woman in her thirties with Graves' ophthalmopathy. Material for sequencing was blood. CDR3 in amino acids: CASSGAGTNYGYTF. CDR3 sequence (DNA): TGTGCCAGCTCGGGGGCGGGGACTAACTATGGCTACACCTTC.